The 19 T cell receptor beta chains below were found in one sample sequenced in a study of identical twins. Using its own MiXCR run on the 5' RACE reads, TCRdb lists one record per CDR3 protein. This repertoire shows 700,000 or so distinct CDR3 sequences, 8.6% found once; its top ten account for 0.85% to 1%. These records were also assigned to another study, of yellow fever vaccine responses in identical twins.

Sequencing was carried out using PBMCs. All receptors come from a woman younger than 30 in good health.

This clonotype was seen a few times. The chain recombines TRBV15 with TRBJ2-1; TRBD1 agrees at 11 bases. This CDR3 comprises 16 residues. V lost 8 bases to trimming and J lost 10 bases; unmatched junction nucleotides: 16. Germline lookup yields CDR1 LNHNV and CDR2 YYDKDF (reference sequence). The CDR3 loop is CATSENNPGQGGEQFF. The CDR3 DNA is TGTGCCACCTCCGAAAACAACCCGGGACAGGGGGGGGAGCAGTTCTTC.

This clonotype was picked up a small number of times. This chain uses TRBV24-1 with TRBJ1-2, with D unclear. The CDR3 runs 16 residues. Germline CDR1 KGHDR, CDR2 SFDVKD. V lost 3 bases and J 0 bases, leaving 13 bases between the germline ends. The CDR3 region is CATSDGWGSTNYGYTF. The CDR3 region has the DNA TGTGCCACCAGTGATGGTTGGGGATCAACTAACTATGGCTACACCTTC.

The rearrangement links TRBV3-1 to TRBJ2-7; TRBD2 agrees at 7 bases. Germline trimming cut 4 bases from V and 4 bases from J; bases unmatched to any gene: 10. The germline V gene has CDR1 LGHDT and CDR2 YNNKEL (reference sequence). The CDR3 is made up of 15 amino acids. Written as DNA, the CDR3 is TGTGCCAGCAGCCCCCGACCCGGGACTATGTACGAGCAGTACTTC. Protein product: CASSPRPGTMYEQYF.

The CDR3 coding sequence is TGTGCCAGCAGCTTGATAGGGCTCGAGCAGTACTTC. Residues: CASSLIGLEQYF. The chain recombines TRBV7-8 with TRBJ2-7; D not certain. V was pared by 3 bases and J by 6 bases, with 9 bases between. This CDR3 is built from 12 residues. Germline values: CDR1 SGHVS, CDR2 FQNEAQ.

This clonotype came up many times. V usage is TRBV12-3 or TRBV12-4 and J usage is TRBJ1-6; no clear D gene. This CDR3 spans 11 amino acids. Trimming removed 3 bases at V and 8 bases at J, with 2 bases between. The CDR3 DNA follows: TGTGCCAGCAGTTTGTATTCACCCCTCCACTTT. This codes for CASSLYSPLHF.

This clonotype was recorded at least ten times. This rearrangement joins TRBV7-9 to TRBJ2-1, with 8 positions matching TRBD1. CDR3 length equals 16 residues. Germline lookup yields CDR1 SEHNR and CDR2 FQNEAQ (reference sequence). The junction had 11 bases not matched to a gene; V was cut back by 3 bases and J by 7 bases. CDR3: CASSFGGQGHRNEQFF. CDR3 nucleotide sequence: TGTGCCAGCAGCTTCGGTGGACAGGGTCATCGGAATGAGCAGTTCTTC.

This clonotype was observed many times. The chain links TRBV4-3 to TRBJ2-7; the D is unclear. The V gene lost 0 bases and the J gene lost 7 bases, with 10 bases spanning the gap. The CDR3 loop spans 13 amino acids. Germline CDR1 and CDR2: LGHNA and YSLEER. CDR3 bases: TGCGCCAGCAGCCAAGAAATGACGAATGAGCAGTACTTC. Translated: CASSQEMTNEQYF.

The sample holds a few counts of this clonotype. V and J are TRBV20-1 and TRBJ2-1; TRBD1 might be the D (5 bases). The germline CDR1 and CDR2 sequences are DFQATT and SNEGSKA (reference sequence). The CDR3 extends over 15 amino acids. The ends were cut back, 4 bases at V and 8 bases at J, with 21 bases in the middle. CDR3 in DNA: TGCAGTGCTAAGGGGCCCTCGGCGCGTTCAGATGAGCAGTTCTTC. Its translation is CSAKGPSARSDEQFF.

This clonotype was counted between two and nine times. Here the CDR3 reads CASSHTGQGADTQYF. CDR3 bases: TGTGCCAGCAGCCACACGGGACAGGGGGCGGATACGCAGTATTTT. V is TRBV6-1 and J is TRBJ2-3; 12 bases match TRBD1. J was trimmed by 6 bases and V by 6 bases; bases with no gene match: 7. Looked up from germline, CDR1 is MNHNS and CDR2 is SASEGT. This CDR3 comprises 15 residues.

This clonotype appeared a few times. The chain has TRBV6-1 and TRBJ2-3; TRBD2 matches 12 bases. The CDR3 has 18 residues. V shed 7 bases and J 0 bases; nucleotides not matched to a gene: 11. Germline V gene lookup returns CDR1 MNHNS and CDR2 SASEGT. CDR3 protein: CASTPPLAGGPSTDTQYF. In DNA, the CDR3 is TGTGCCAGCACCCCCCCGCTAGCGGGGGGGCCCAGCACAGATACGCAGTATTTT.

This clonotype was seen a handful of times. This chain joins TRBV2 and TRBJ2-5; tentatively, D is TRBD1 (6 bases). The CDR3 covers 14 residues. Trimming left V 4 bases short and J 0 bases short, with 9 bases between. In germline, CDR1 is SNHLY, CDR2 FYNNEI. In nucleotides, the CDR3 is TGTGCCAGCAGTGCAGGACAGTACCAAGAGACCCAGTACTTC. Translating gives CASSAGQYQETQYF.

This clonotype was counted many times. The chain couples TRBV24-1 to TRBJ2-7; a weak D match, TRBD1 (5 bases). CDR1 KGHDR and CDR2 SFDVKD come from the germline V gene. The CDR3 extends over 17 amino acids. V was cut by 9 bases and J by 3 bases, with 26 bases left in between. The CDR3: CATYPRAGKYRVYEQYF. The CDR3, as DNA: TGTGCCACCTATCCCAGGGCAGGGAAGTACCGGGTCTACGAGCAGTACTTC.

This clonotype appeared many times. V is TRBV24-1 and J is TRBJ1-2, with 9 nucleotides matching TRBD1. The trim removed 4 bases at V and 5 bases at J, leaving 7 bases unmatched. The length of the CDR3 is 15 residues. Germline CDR1 is KGHDR and CDR2 is SFDVKD. The CDR3 DNA reads TGTGCCACCAGTGAGCCGGGACAGGGCACATATGGCTACACCTTC. Residues: CATSEPGQGTYGYTF.

J is TRBJ2-1 and V is TRBV19; tentatively, D is TRBD2 (6 bases). The ends were cut back, 3 bases at V and 3 bases at J, with 15 bases in the middle. This CDR3 is built from 16 residues. CDR1 LNHDA and CDR2 SQIVND come from the germline V gene (reference sequence). CDR3 bases: TGTGCCAGTAGTATTGGGCGGGAAACGTTCTACAATGAGCAGTTCTTC. It translates to CASSIGRETFYNEQFF.

The chain combines TRBV27 with TRBJ2-1; D gene unclear. The CDR3 covers 14 residues. Trimming pared 6 bases from V and 7 bases from J, leaving 16 bases between. The germline CDR1 and CDR2 sequences are MNHEY and SMNVEV (reference sequence). CDR3 region: CASSWAANGNEQFF. CDR3 sequence (DNA): TGTGCCAGCAGCTGGGCGGCTAACGGGAATGAGCAGTTCTTC.

This clonotype was seen a few times. The J gene is TRBJ2-3, the V gene TRBV20-1, with a weak D call TRBD1 (6 bases). V shed 6 bases and J shed 0 bases, with 16 bases lying between them. Per the germline V gene, CDR1 is DFQATT and CDR2 is SNEGSKA (reference sequence). The CDR3 consists of 15 residues. The CDR3 sequence is CSADFGQTSTDTQYF. CDR3 nucleotides: TGCAGTGCCGACTTCGGACAGACTAGCACAGATACGCAGTATTTT.

This clonotype was observed a few times. V usage is TRBV10-2 and J usage is TRBJ1-2; D is undetermined. The CDR3 has 13 residues. Germline assignment: CDR1 WSHSY and CDR2 SAAADI. V was pared by 0 bases and J by 8 bases, with 10 bases between. In DNA, the CDR3 is TGCGCCAGCAGTGAGTCACGTCCAGGCGGCTACACCTTC. It specifies CASSESRPGGYTF.

This sequence joins TRBV7-9 and TRBJ2-4; the D is unclear. Between the trimmed V and J ends, which lost 2 bases and 0 bases, there was a span of 11 bases. Per germline, CDR1 SEHNR and CDR2 FQNEAQ (reference sequence). The CDR3 runs to 16 residues. CDR3 sequence reads: CASSLYLGEAKNIQYF. The CDR3 bases are TGTGCCAGCAGCTTATATCTAGGTGAAGCCAAAAACATTCAGTACTTC. Full variable domain (outside the CDR3, taken from reference TRBV7-9 and TRBJ2-4): DTGVSQNPRHKITKRGQNVTFRCDPISEHNRLYWYRQTLGQGPEFLTYFQNEAQLEKSRLLSDRFSAERPKGSFSTLEIQRTEQGDSAMYLCASSLYLGEAKNIQYFGAGTRLSVL.

The J gene is TRBJ2-1, the V gene TRBV6-1; no clear D gene. Germline CDR1 reads MNHNS; CDR2 reads SASEGT. The CDR3 is 13 residues long. V was clipped by 2 bases and J by 4 bases, with 6 bases between them. The CDR3 DNA sequence: TGTGCCAGCAGTGAAATACAGTACAATGAGCAGTTCTTC. It codes for CASSEIQYNEQFF.